What follows are 8 T cell receptor beta chains derived from one specimen sequenced in a study of CD8 T cells in Susac syndrome (dated by TCRdb to about 2019). To prepare the library, the immunoSEQ multiplex PCR assay was applied. RNA was extracted using the RNeasy kit, and about 0.45 to 1 ug of the RNA was reverse transcribed with random hexamers. TCRdb cleaned the public reads at Q25 with fastp, built clones with MiXCR and kept in-frame beta chains. One record per CDR3 amino acid sequence lists the most common genes and DNA. For this sample the table gives approximately 140,000 distinct CDR3 sequences, of which around 85% were detected only once. The ten biggest clones cover roughly 0.5% of the sample. The sequenced sample consisted of CD8+ T cells from PBMCs. All receptors derive from a human donor with multiple sclerosis.

This chain links TRBV4-1 with TRBJ1-1; TRBD1 aligns across 7 bases. The V gene's germline CDR1 is MGHRA and CDR2 YSYEKL. After removal of 6 bases from V and 8 bases from J, the junction contained 12 bases not matched to a gene. The CDR3 is made up of 14 amino acids. The CDR3 spells CASRSPYNRGEAFF. CDR3 coding DNA: TGCGCCAGCAGGTCACCTTACAACAGGGGAGAAGCTTTCTTT.

This clonotype appeared a few times. The V and J genes are TRBV7-3 and TRBJ1-5; TRBD1 might be the D (6 bases). The V gene's germline CDR1 is SGHTA and CDR2 FQGTGA. CDR3 length: 13 amino acids. V dropped 5 bases and J dropped 7 bases, with 12 bases sitting between them. CDR3 protein: CASSGGPDQPQHF. As DNA, the CDR3 is TGTGCCAGCAGCGGGGGCCCGGACCAGCCCCAGCATTTT.

The chain combines TRBV5-8 with TRBJ2-2; 7 bases map to TRBD2. This CDR3 has 16 residues. The germline V gene has CDR1 SGHTS and CDR2 YDEGEE. The junction had 6 bases not matched to a gene; V was cut back by 4 bases and J by 0 bases. Here the CDR3 reads CASSPPGLPNTGELFF. The CDR3 DNA reads as TGTGCCAGCAGCCCACCGGGACTACCGAACACCGGGGAGCTGTTTTTT.

The CDR3 nucleotides read TGTGCCAGTATAAGTTATGGGGCGGGAGCGAACACCGGGGAGCTGTTTTTT. Its translation is CASISYGAGANTGELFF. The chain has TRBV19 and TRBJ2-2; 7 bases are shared with TRBD2. Looked up from germline, CDR1 is LNHDA and CDR2 is SQIVND (reference sequence). With V trimmed by 7 bases and J by 0 bases, 11 bases remained unmatched. CDR3 length: 17 residues.

The chain recombines TRBV5-6 with TRBJ2-1, with D hard to call. V was shortened by 0 bases and J by 7 bases, with 8 bases between the two germline ends. The CDR3 length is 13 residues. The germline V gene encodes CDR1 SGHDT and CDR2 YYEEEE. The CDR3 here is CASSLVPNNEQFF. The CDR3 DNA is TGTGCCAGCAGCTTGGTGCCTAATAATGAGCAGTTCTTC.

This chain links TRBV7-9 with TRBJ2-3, with D perhaps TRBD1 or TRBD2 (5 bases each). The CDR3 is 15 residues long. The V and J ends lost 4 bases and 2 bases respectively, with 13 bases between them. Germline V gives CDR1 SEHNR, CDR2 FQNEAQ (reference sequence). Here the CDR3 reads CASSSTGGLTDTQYF. The CDR3 coding sequence is TGTGCCAGCAGCTCAACAGGAGGCCTCACAGATACGCAGTATTTT.

The chain is built from TRBV28 and TRBJ2-1; D assignment may be TRBD1 or TRBD2 (6 bases each). Per the germline V gene, CDR1 is MDHEN and CDR2 is SYDVKM. The length of the CDR3 is 14 residues. V was trimmed by 3 bases and J by 5 bases, leaving 11 bases between them. The CDR3, as DNA: TGTGCCAGCAGTTTGGAGGGGGTCCACAATGAGCAGTTCTTC. Translated: CASSLEGVHNEQFF.

The chain couples TRBV19 to TRBJ1-1; TRBD1 aligns across 8 bases. This CDR3 spans 19 amino acids. Germline V gene data show CDR1 as LNHDA and CDR2 as SQIVND (reference sequence). V shed 6 bases, J shed 3 bases, and the junction held 21 bases outside the gene matches. The CDR3 spells CASRPSESTGQGPYTEAFF. The CDR3 coding sequence is TGTGCCAGTAGGCCCAGTGAGTCGACAGGACAGGGACCTTACACTGAAGCTTTCTTT. Looking up the rest from reference TRBV19 and TRBJ1-1 gives the full variable domain: DGGITQSPKYLFRKEGQNVTLSCEQNLNHDAMYWYRQDPGQGLRLIYYSQIVNDFQKGDIAEGYSVSREKKESFPLTVTSAQKNPTAFYLCASRPSESTGQGPYTEAFFGQGTRLTVV.